This T cell receptor (beta chain) was observed in a study of CD8+CD57+ T cells in acquired aplastic anemia. About the study: DNA from sorted CD4+ and CD8+ cells averaged around 3.5 ug. Study-level findings and limits: Roughly 31 was the count of CD8+ CDR3 sequences that patients shared with controls.

Details on this clonotype: Its antigen is undetermined.

TCR beta VDJ and CDR3 were profiled, and genomic DNA was the template. TCRdb reanalysed the reads using MiXCR and keeps one entry per CDR3 protein. Among roughly 250,000 distinct CDR3 sequences listed, roughly half were seen once. The patients chosen for sequencing had shown expansion of CD8+CD57+ cells (detected by flow cytometry). The source material was sorted CD4+, CD8+, or CD8+CD57+ T cells (not recorded which) from PBMCs. The sequence came from a human donor with aplastic anemia.

The CDR3 DNA reads TGTGCCATCAGTGCCGACAGGGTCAATCAGCCCCAGCATTTT. Encoded protein: CAISADRVNQPQHF. This chain joins TRBV10-3 and TRBJ1-5; TRBD1 agrees at 7 bases. CDR3 length: 14 amino acids. V trimming: 4 bases; J trimming: 3 bases; junction bases outside the gene matches: 3. Germline V gene lookup returns CDR1 ENHRY and CDR2 SYGVKD.